These T cell receptor beta chains were read from a single sample in a study of T cell changes during pregnancy in multiple sclerosis. Assay used: immunoSEQ multiplex PCR; TCRdb lists only in-frame clones, some missing. The sample carries around 130,000 clones, approximately 93% recorded once. The starting material was peripheral blood, obtained before pregnancy. These receptors were collected from a female donor with multiple sclerosis, enrolled in a pregnancy study. The CDR3 runs from the conserved cysteine through the conserved F or W.

v_call	j_call	cdr3_aa
TRBV5-1	TRBJ1-2	CASSLGTNYGYTF
TRBV28	TRBJ2-5	CASSFGLAGERETQYF
TRBV28	TRBJ2-1	CASSSRDYNEQFF
TRBV6-5	TRBJ1-6	CASARRTRPGSPLHF
TRBV29-1	TRBJ2-2	CSASTGSSTGELFF
TRBV6-5	TRBJ2-7	CASGSPGQGPYEQYF
TRBV28	TRBJ1-2	CASWTGGYGYTF
TRBV30	TRBJ1-1	CAWSSRFGRGITEAFF
TRBV7-2	TRBJ2-2	CASSPAGRNTGELFF
TRBV27	TRBJ1-1	CAYRDMNTEAFF
TRBV10-3	TRBJ2-3	CAIRGTIGADTQYF
TRBV5-4	TRBJ2-5	CASSSVHRGIGQETQYF
TRBV6-1	TRBJ1-1	CATHRDRFLTEAFF
TRBV7-9	TRBJ1-2	CASSFGQGPYGYTF
TRBV10-3	TRBJ2-7	CAISELAGTGSQQYF
TRBV18	TRBJ2-3	CASSLTSGGTDTQYF
TRBV2	TRBJ2-7	CASGPSPPSFEQYF
TRBV18	TRBJ1-6	CASSLSPGIYNSPLHF
TRBV28	TRBJ1-2	CASSRVGQGALYGYTF
TRBV6-1	TRBJ2-7	CASRTGTSGLYEQYF
TRBV30	TRBJ1-1	CAWSEPDRLLNTEAFF
TRBV9	TRBJ1-2	CASSAQDRAYGYTF
TRBV5-1	TRBJ2-7	CASSFRQGADEQYF
TRBV7-9	TRBJ1-4	CASSQDRVEWEKLFF
TRBV4-1	TRBJ2-5	CASSQGSTYQETQYF
TRBV7-8	TRBJ2-2	CASSSRLDRGPTVTGELFF
TRBV7-2	TRBJ2-3	CASSFLGDTQYF
TRBV5-4	TRBJ2-2	CASTSGVNTGELFF
TRBV27	TRBJ1-1	CASSLFGRDTYTEAFF
TRBV6-1	TRBJ2-7	CASSLGSRAYEQYF
TRBV19	TRBJ2-5	CASSVSGWKETQYF
TRBV27	.	CASSRTVRAGTLYEQYF
TRBV2	TRBJ2-2	CASSGTSGITGELFF
TRBV14	TRBJ2-5	CASSLLAQETQYF
TRBV15	TRBJ2-3	CATSRDGESRDTQYF
TRBV7-9	TRBJ1-1	CASSRRQGEAFF
TRBV4-1	TRBJ2-7	CASSQDSERGDYEQYF